The 16 T cell receptor beta chains below come from one sample, sequenced in a study of CD8 T cells in Susac syndrome (dated by TCRdb to 2018 to 2020). Receptor libraries were prepared by the immunoSEQ multiplex PCR assay. RNA was extracted using the RNeasy kit, and about 0.45 to 1 ug of the RNA was reverse transcribed with random hexamers. TCRdb redid the processing of the public reads, applying fastp at Q25 and MiXCR, and retained in-frame beta chains. Rows merge per CDR3 protein into single entries with the most common DNA and genes. The sample table contains hundreds of thousands of distinct CDR3 sequences; only one count was recorded for roughly 85% of them. Together, the top ten hold approximately 0.12% of the sample. Sequencing input: CD8+ T cells from PBMCs. The origin of the receptors is a human donor with multiple sclerosis.

The V gene is TRBV27, the J gene TRBJ2-1; a weak D match, TRBD1 (6 bases). In germline, CDR1 is MNHEY, CDR2 SMNVEV (reference sequence). Trimming removed 2 bases at V and 2 bases at J, with 16 bases between. The CDR3 has 17 amino acids. The CDR3 loop is CASSLLQQGPTYNEQFF. The CDR3 coding sequence is TGTGCCAGCAGTTTACTCCAACAGGGACCAACCTACAATGAGCAGTTCTTC.

The chain joins TRBV5-1 to TRBJ2-1; D may correspond to TRBD1 or TRBD2 (5 bases each). Per the germline V gene, CDR1 is SGHRS and CDR2 is YFSETQ. Trimming pared 0 bases from V and 5 bases from J, leaving 12 bases between. The CDR3 runs 15 residues. The CDR3 region is CASSLGSGTNNEQFF. The CDR3, as DNA: TGCGCCAGCAGCTTGGGCTCGGGGACCAACAATGAGCAGTTCTTC. The whole variable domain, remainder taken from reference TRBV5-1 and TRBJ2-1, is KAGVTQTPRYLIKTRGQQVTLSCSPISGHRSVSWYQQTPGQGLQFLFEYFSETQRNKGNFPGRFSGRQFSNSRSEMNVSTLELGDSALYLCASSLGSGTNNEQFFGPGTRLTVL.

The chain carries TRBV4-1 and TRBJ2-1; D ambiguous. There are 15 residues in the CDR3. The V end lost 0 bases, the J end lost 0 bases, and 6 bases lay between the germline ends. Germline V gene data show CDR1 as MGHRA and CDR2 as YSYEKL. This chain's CDR3 is CASSQENPSYNEQFF. For the CDR3, the DNA is TGCGCCAGCAGCCAAGAAAATCCCTCCTACAATGAGCAGTTCTTC.

The chain combines TRBV30 with TRBJ1-1; possible D gene TRBD1, 5 bases. The CDR3 has 14 residues. V was cut by 0 bases and J by 6 bases, with 14 bases left in between. CDR1 and CDR2 (germline): GTSNPN, SVGIG (reference sequence). CDR3 sequence reads: CAWSVPDSTAEAFF. The CDR3, as DNA: TGTGCCTGGAGTGTTCCCGACAGTACAGCTGAAGCTTTCTTT.

This clonotype has more than one count but fewer than ten. This chain joins TRBV6-1 and TRBJ2-1, with TRBD1 matching over 10 bases. This CDR3 has 13 amino acids. Looked up from germline, CDR1 is MNHNS and CDR2 is SASEGT. The V and J ends lost 8 bases and 6 bases, in that order; junction bases with no gene match: 4. For the CDR3, the DNA is TGTGCCAGCGGGACAGGGGAGGCCAATGAGCAGTTCTTC. The encoded protein is CASGTGEANEQFF.

CDR3 bases: TGTGCCAGCAGTGATTCGACACGAGGGAACTATGGCTACACCTTC. As protein: CASSDSTRGNYGYTF. The genes are TRBV25-1 and TRBJ1-2; D gene ambiguous. The CDR3 is made up of 15 amino acids. V was shortened by 3 bases and J by 2 bases, with 13 bases between the two germline ends. Germline CDR1 and CDR2: MGHDK and SYGVNS.

The chain recombines TRBV13 with TRBJ1-2, with TRBD1 matching 9 bases. Germline values: CDR1 PRHDT, CDR2 FYEKMQ (reference sequence). CDR3 length: 20 residues. After removal of 0 bases from V and 4 bases from J, the junction contained 18 bases not matched to a gene. The CDR3 loop is CASSLGRGQGGQSPFYGYTF. In DNA form, the CDR3 reads TGTGCCAGCAGCTTAGGCAGGGGACAGGGTGGACAATCACCCTTCTATGGCTACACCTTC.

J is TRBJ2-7 and V is TRBV6-1, with TRBD2 matching over 7 bases. J gave up 2 bases and V 8 bases, and 12 bases lay outside the gene matches. CDR3 size: 15 residues. The germline gives CDR1 MNHNS, CDR2 SASEGT. CDR3 coding DNA: TGTGCCAGCCAAAAAGTGGGAGGGACTACCTACGAGCAGTACTTC. Translation gives CASQKVGGTTYEQYF.

The genes are TRBV7-9 and TRBJ1-1, with unresolved D. From germline, CDR1 is SEHNR and CDR2 FQNEAQ (reference sequence). Trimming left V 3 bases short and J 0 bases short, with 8 bases between. This CDR3 region has 14 residues. The chain's CDR3 is CASSLSIMNTEAFF. The DNA of the CDR3 is TGTGCCAGCAGCTTGAGCATAATGAACACTGAAGCTTTCTTT.

The chain employs TRBV3-1 and TRBJ2-1; tentatively, D is TRBD1 (6 bases). This CDR3 is 12 amino acids long. V was clipped by 1 base and J by 8 bases, with 6 bases between them. Germline V CDR1 and CDR2: LGHDT, YNNKEL (reference sequence). The CDR3 loop is CASSQAGDEQFF. The CDR3 DNA sequence: TGTGCCAGCAGCCAAGCAGGGGATGAGCAGTTCTTC.

The chain is built from TRBV30 and TRBJ2-2; 12 nucleotides line up with TRBD1. J gave up 4 bases and V 5 bases, and 14 bases lay outside the gene matches. The CDR3 totals 18 residues. Germline loops: CDR1 GTSNPN, CDR2 SVGIG (reference sequence). CDR3 nucleotide sequence: TGTGCCTGGGCCGGGACAGGGGGCTTGACTAGTAGCACCGGGGAGCTGTTTTTT. Its protein product is CAWAGTGGLTSSTGELFF.

The chain links TRBV6-5 to TRBJ1-2, with D maybe TRBD1 (5 bases). Germline V gives CDR1 MNHEY, CDR2 SVGAGI. This CDR3 has 15 residues. Deletions cut 1 base from V and 0 bases from J, with 9 bases between. The CDR3 loop is CASSYFGGTNYGYTF. The CDR3 DNA is TGTGCCAGCAGTTACTTTGGGGGAACTAACTATGGCTACACCTTC.

This sequence joins TRBV14 and TRBJ2-1; 7 positions match TRBD1. From germline, CDR1 is SGHDN and CDR2 FVKESK. V dropped 0 bases and J dropped 6; count of bases not matched to a gene: 8. The CDR3 spans 16 residues. CDR3 residues: CASSQERDSSSNEQFF. In DNA form, the CDR3 reads TGTGCCAGCAGCCAAGAACGGGACAGCTCGTCCAATGAGCAGTTCTTC.

The chain joins TRBV6-1 to TRBJ1-2; a weak D match, TRBD1 (6 bases). V lost 5 bases, J lost 2 bases, and 12 bases lay in between. This CDR3 is 14 amino acids long. In germline, CDR1 is MNHNS, CDR2 SASEGT. DNA for the CDR3: TGTGCCAGCAGTTTTGACAGGATCAACTATGGCTACACCTTC. Encoded protein: CASSFDRINYGYTF.

The rearrangement links TRBV28 to TRBJ2-7; D remains unclear. This CDR3 has 13 amino acids. Per germline, CDR1 MDHEN and CDR2 SYDVKM. Trimming removed 6 bases at V and 3 bases at J, with 12 bases between. The CDR3 DNA reads as TGTGCCAGCAGCAGTAGGGTACTCTACGAGCAGTACTTC. It specifies CASSSRVLYEQYF.

The CDR3 DNA reads TGTGCCAGCAGATCCGGGACTCCCTTAGGCAACGAGCAGTACTTC. Amino acid sequence: CASRSGTPLGNEQYF. J is TRBJ2-7 and V is TRBV28; a weak D match, TRBD2 (6 bases). The CDR3 is 15 residues long. Germline CDR1 is MDHEN and CDR2 is SYDVKM. V lost 6 bases to trimming and J lost 5 bases, with 20 bases between them.